The next 2 T cell receptor beta chains were all read from a single sample in a study of blood T cell repertoires in COVID-19. The repertoire was sequenced with immunoSEQ multiplex PCR; TCRdb's copy has only in-frame clones and lacks some. The sample has 200,000 to 250,000 clones, around four fifths seen once. The source material was peripheral blood. Receptor source: a woman aged 60 to 75 with active or convalescent COVID-19.

Here the CDR3 reads CASSWASYNEQFF. The CDR3 DNA reads TGTGCCAGTAGTTGGGCTTCCTACAATGAGCAGTTCTTC. The chain links TRBV19 to TRBJ2-1; D not certain. Germline CDR1 is LNHDA and CDR2 is SQIVND (reference sequence). The V and J ends lost 5 bases and 1 base respectively, with 6 bases between them. This CDR3 is 13 amino acids long. The whole variable domain, filled in from reference TRBV19 and TRBJ2-1, reads DGGITQSPKYLFRKEGQNVTLSCEQNLNHDAMYWYRQDPGQGLRLIYYSQIVNDFQKGDIAEGYSVSREKKESFPLTVTSAQKNPTAFYLCASSWASYNEQFFGPGTRLTVL.

This clone was observed a single time. This chain connects TRBV6-5 to TRBJ2-5, with 10 bases aligning to TRBD1. The germline gives CDR1 MNHEY, CDR2 SVGAGI. The CDR3 runs to 14 residues. Losses at the gene ends were 5 bases for V and 7 bases for J; bases not matched to a gene: 7. The CDR3 coding sequence is TGTGCCAGCAGTCCACTCGGACAGGGGGGGACCCAGTACTTC. It specifies CASSPLGQGGTQYF.